Shown below are 30 T cell receptor beta chains from a single sample sequenced in a study of blood T cell repertoires in COVID-19. Libraries were prepared by immunoSEQ multiplex PCR; TCRdb keeps only in-frame clonotypes and omits some of them. The table lists 130,000 to 150,000 clones, roughly 79% of them singletons. The source material was peripheral blood. All receptors derive from a human donor with acute or convalescent COVID-19. The donor label of this sample is uncertain.

The rearrangement uses TRBV3-1 (or the pseudogene TRBV3-2) and TRBJ2-5; 9 bases line up with TRBD2. The CDR3 loop spans 14 amino acids. Germline CDR1 is LGHDT and CDR2 is YNNKEL (reference sequence). Trimming cost V 1 base and J 3 bases; bases outside gene matches: 0. CDR3 in amino acids: CASSQGLAEETQYF. DNA for the CDR3: TGTGCCAGCAGCCAAGGACTAGCGGAAGAGACCCAGTACTTC.

There are a few counts of this clone. At the DNA level, this CDR3 is encoded by other sequences in the same sample as well. The chain has TRBV29-1 and TRBJ1-2; 7 bases agree with TRBD1. The CDR3 extends over 11 amino acids. The germline V gene has CDR1 SQVTM and CDR2 ANQGSEA. V was pared by 6 bases and J by 2 bases, with 0 bases of the junction left unmatched. The CDR3 sequence: CSVQGNYGYTF. Written as DNA, the CDR3 is TGCAGCGTACAGGGGAACTATGGCTACACCTTC.

This chain connects TRBV7-2 to TRBJ1-2; D gene uncertain. The CDR3 totals 15 residues. Germline assignment: CDR1 SGHTA and CDR2 FQGNSA. Trimming shortened V by 0 bases and J by 2 bases, and 10 bases separated the two germline ends. The CDR3 loop reads CASSLASTINYGYTF. Here the CDR3 DNA reads TGTGCCAGCAGCTTAGCGTCGACAATAAACTATGGCTACACCTTC.

The V and J genes are TRBV10-3 and TRBJ2-2; TRBD2 is a possible D gene (5 bases). From germline, CDR1 is ENHRY and CDR2 SYGVKD. Trimming cost V 3 bases and J 6 bases, with 23 bases left between them. This CDR3 has 18 amino acids. In DNA, the CDR3 is TGTGCCATCAGTGACCCTCCGGGGATGCCAAGAAGGGCCGGGGAGCTGTTTTTT. Translating it yields CAISDPPGMPRRAGELFF.

This chain connects TRBV19 to TRBJ2-7; D is unresolved. Trimming left V 6 bases short and J 2 bases short, with 17 bases between. Germline V lookup: CDR1 LNHDA, CDR2 SQIVND (reference sequence). The CDR3 is 15 residues long. The CDR3 loop reads CASSLASRSPYEQYF. For the CDR3, the DNA is TGTGCCAGTAGCCTCGCGAGCAGGTCACCCTACGAGCAGTACTTC.

This clone has more than one count but fewer than ten. This chain links TRBV7-9 with TRBJ2-7; a weak D match, TRBD2 (5 bases). Germline lookup yields CDR1 SEHNR and CDR2 FQNEAQ (reference sequence). The CDR3 runs 13 residues. V lost 1 base to trimming and J lost 6 bases, with 10 bases between them. The CDR3 DNA is TGTGCCAGCAGCTTAGTAGGTCGGGGCGAGCAGTACGTC. Translated: CASSLVGRGEQYV.

CDR3 nucleotide sequence: TGTGCTAGTGGTTATAACAGGCTAGATCAGCCCCAGCATTTT. The encoded protein is CASGYNRLDQPQHF. The rearrangement links TRBV12-5 to TRBJ1-5; maybe TRBD1 (5 bases). Per the germline V gene, CDR1 is LGHNT and CDR2 is FRNRAP. V gave up 4 bases and J gave up 5 bases, with 12 bases separating them. The CDR3 sequence is 14 residues long.

V gene TRBV2 combines with J gene TRBJ2-2, with 8 positions matching TRBD1. Germline V gene data show CDR1 as SNHLY and CDR2 as FYNNEI. There are 16 residues in the CDR3. The trim removed 2 bases at V and 4 bases at J, leaving 6 bases unmatched. The DNA for the CDR3 is TGTGCCAGCAGTGAATGGGGGACAGGAGGCACCGGGGAGCTGTTTTTT. Its protein product is CASSEWGTGGTGELFF.

The chain links TRBV2 to TRBJ2-2; TRBD1 aligns across 8 bases. The germline CDR1 and CDR2 sequences are SNHLY and FYNNEI. This CDR3 comprises 15 residues. V dropped 8 bases and J dropped 2; count of bases not matched to a gene: 7. CDR3 sequence reads: CASCRQGPNTGELFF. The CDR3 DNA reads TGTGCCAGCTGCCGACAGGGGCCTAACACCGGGGAGCTGTTTTTT.

The chain joins TRBV15 to TRBJ1-5, with 9 nucleotides matching TRBD1. After removal of 5 bases from V and 3 bases from J, the junction contained 2 bases not matched to a gene. Germline V gene data show CDR1 as LNHNV and CDR2 as YYDKDF (reference sequence). The CDR3 contains 14 residues. CDR3 loop: CATSRDRVNQPQHF. The CDR3 DNA follows: TGTGCCACCAGCCGGGACAGGGTCAATCAGCCCCAGCATTTT.

The chain couples TRBV6-5 to TRBJ1-1; tentative D call: TRBD1 (6 bases). V was shortened by 4 bases and J by 1 base, with 16 bases between the two germline ends. The CDR3 covers 16 residues. Germline assignment: CDR1 MNHEY and CDR2 SVGAGI. Written as DNA, the CDR3 is TGTGCCAGCAGTTCGCTCTGGGAAGGGGGGAACACTGAAGCTTTCTTT. It is translated as CASSSLWEGGNTEAFF.

The chain carries TRBV18 and TRBJ2-7; the match to TRBD2 covers 8 bases. Germline values: CDR1 KGHSH, CDR2 LQKENI. V shed 3 bases, J shed 2 bases, and the junction held 9 bases outside the gene matches. This CDR3 contains 16 residues. The CDR3 sequence is CASSPPGGDLTYEQYF. DNA of the CDR3: TGTGCCAGCTCACCCCCGGGAGGGGATCTAACCTACGAGCAGTACTTC.

V and J are TRBV2 and TRBJ1-1, with 7 bases lining up with TRBD1. V shed 8 bases and J 1 base; nucleotides not matched to a gene: 4. Germline CDR1 SNHLY, CDR2 FYNNEI. The CDR3 totals 13 residues. For the CDR3, the DNA is TGTGCCAGCGGACAGGTCGAGAACACTGAAGCTTTCTTT. It yields the protein CASGQVENTEAFF.

V and J are TRBV9 and TRBJ2-3; 10 bases align to TRBD2. V was pared by 4 bases and J by 6 bases, with 8 bases of the junction left unmatched. The CDR3 has 15 residues. CDR1 and CDR2 from the germline V gene are SGDLS and YYNGEE. CDR3 nucleotide sequence: TGTGCCAGCAGCCCGGGGGAACTAGCGGGGGATACGCAGTATTTT. Translated, it gives CASSPGELAGDTQYF.

The rearrangement joins TRBV5-1 to TRBJ2-6, with 8 bases that match TRBD1. The CDR3 totals 17 residues. With V trimmed by 6 bases and J by 0 bases, 8 bases remained unmatched. CDR1 SGHRS and CDR2 YFSETQ come from the germline V gene. The CDR3 protein is CASIGDRLTSGANVLTF. The CDR3 DNA follows: TGCGCCAGCATAGGGGACAGGCTAACCTCTGGGGCCAACGTCCTGACTTTC.

This clone has a single count. The genes are TRBV12-3 or TRBV12-4 and TRBJ1-1; D is unresolved. With 8 bases removed from V and 7 bases from J, the gap between germline ends came to 17 bases. The CDR3 is 13 residues long. The CDR3 sequence is CASGDGITDEAFF. The CDR3 DNA reads as TGTGCCAGCGGCGATGGTATAACAGATGAAGCTTTCTTT.

The V gene is TRBV3-1 (or the pseudogene TRBV3-2), the J gene TRBJ2-4; perhaps TRBD2 as D (6 bases). V lost 3 bases and J 7 bases, leaving 19 bases between the germline ends. Germline V gene lookup returns CDR1 LGHDT and CDR2 YNNKEL (reference sequence). CDR3 length: 16 residues. CDR3 bases: TGTGCCAGCAGCCAGACCCGTGACGGGGCGGGGAACATTCAGTACTTC. Translated: CASSQTRDGAGNIQYF.

The table lists this clone with a few counts. The CDR3 protein is CATSPRGATYNEQFF. The CDR3 DNA follows: TGTGCCACCAGCCCTCGGGGGGCAACCTACAATGAGCAGTTCTTC. The gene calls are TRBV24-1 and TRBJ2-1; possible D gene TRBD2, 7 bases. The germline CDR1 and CDR2 sequences are KGHDR and SFDVKD. Trimming removed 7 bases at V and 2 bases at J, with 14 bases between. The length of the CDR3 is 15 residues.

This clone was observed a few times. This chain links TRBV5-4 with TRBJ1-2, with D perhaps TRBD1 (6 bases). Germline V gene data show CDR1 as SGHNT and CDR2 as YYREEE (reference sequence). V shed 0 bases and J shed 4 bases, with 16 bases lying between them. The CDR3 extends over 16 amino acids. CDR3 nucleotide sequence: TGTGCCAGCAGCTTGGCGGCAGGGGATCGTTCCTATGGCTACACCTTC. This translates into CASSLAAGDRSYGYTF.

This clone has more than one count but fewer than ten. This chain uses TRBV7-8 with TRBJ2-2, with a weak D call TRBD2 (5 bases). CDR1 SGHVS and CDR2 FQNEAQ come from the germline V gene. The V and J ends lost 5 bases and 2 bases respectively, with 15 bases between them. The CDR3 extends over 16 amino acids. As DNA, the CDR3 is TGTGCCAGCAGCCCGACGGGGATCGGAAACACCGGGGAGCTGTTTTTT. Translated, it gives CASSPTGIGNTGELFF.

This sequence joins TRBV27 and TRBJ1-5; D is ambiguous. Germline loops: CDR1 MNHEY, CDR2 SMNVEV (reference sequence). This CDR3 spans 15 amino acids. V lost 2 bases to trimming and J lost 2 bases, with 10 bases between them. This chain's CDR3 is CASSLNGDRNQPQHF. CDR3 coding DNA: TGTGCCAGCAGTTTAAACGGGGATCGCAATCAGCCCCAGCATTTT.

This sequence joins TRBV3-1 (or the pseudogene TRBV3-2) and TRBJ1-2; D unresolved. Germline CDR1 is LGHDT and CDR2 is YNNKEL (reference sequence). The V end was cut by 9 bases, the J end by 8 bases, with 16 bases between. This CDR3 has 12 amino acids. CDR3: CASGREGSGYTF. For the CDR3, the DNA is TGTGCCAGTGGGAGAGAGGGATCCGGCTACACCTTC.

The J gene is TRBJ1-3, the V gene TRBV11-2; D possibly corresponds to TRBD1 (5 bases). Trimming stripped 7 bases from V and 11 bases from J, with 21 bases between. CDR1 and CDR2 from the germline V gene are SGHAT and FQNNGV. CDR3 length: 14 amino acids. CDR3 amino acids: CASMILGQSTSIYF. For the CDR3, the DNA is TGTGCCAGCATGATCTTGGGGCAATCCACGTCCATATATTTT.

This clone has just one count. The gene calls are TRBV11-2 and TRBJ2-5; 12 bases agree with TRBD2. V was pared by 5 bases and J by 5 bases, with 6 bases of the junction left unmatched. Germline V gives CDR1 SGHAT, CDR2 FQNNGV. This CDR3 is built from 15 residues. CDR3 nucleotide sequence: TGTGCCAGCAGCATCTCTAGCGGGGGGGTCGAGACCCAGTACTTC. It yields the protein CASSISSGGVETQYF.

The chain is built from TRBV5-1 and TRBJ2-7, with D tentatively TRBD1 (6 bases). Germline V lookup: CDR1 SGHRS, CDR2 YFSETQ. V dropped 4 bases and J dropped 6 bases, with 14 bases sitting between them. The CDR3 sequence is 13 residues long. CDR3 nucleotides: TGCGCCAGCAGCGTCGGACAGCTATCCGAGCAGTACTTC. Its translation: CASSVGQLSEQYF.

In DNA, the CDR3 is TGTGCCAGCAACCCAGGGGGCAAGGGCACTGAAGCTTTCTTT. It is translated as CASNPGGKGTEAFF. The rearrangement links TRBV6-5 to TRBJ1-1, with 8 bases aligning to TRBD1. The germline gives CDR1 MNHEY, CDR2 SVGAGI. This CDR3 spans 14 amino acids. V lost 7 bases and J lost 4; bases outside the gene matches: 8.

This clone was seen a handful of times. This chain connects TRBV27 to TRBJ1-4; D might be TRBD1 (5 bases). Trimming took 7 bases from V and 3 from J, leaving 12 bases between them. This CDR3 region has 14 residues. From germline, CDR1 is MNHEY and CDR2 SMNVEV (reference sequence). The CDR3 DNA is TGTGCCAGCACCTCAGGGCTCCCTAATGAAAAACTGTTTTTT. Amino acid sequence: CASTSGLPNEKLFF.

The chain uses TRBV3-1 (or the pseudogene TRBV3-2) and TRBJ2-2; D remains unclear. The CDR3 spans 14 residues. Trimming removed 4 bases from V and 4 bases from J, with 10 bases in between. Looked up from germline, CDR1 is LGHDT and CDR2 is YNNKEL (reference sequence). The CDR3 loop is CASSLPGATGELFF. The CDR3 DNA is TGTGCCAGCAGCCTCCCCGGAGCCACCGGGGAGCTGTTTTTT.

Turning to this clone: Its ends do not fully match the called genes, so a read error is possible. The rearrangement uses TRBV5-5 and TRBJ1-1, with a tentative D call TRBD1 (5 bases). Germline V lookup: CDR1 SGHKS, CDR2 YYEKEE (reference sequence). CDR3 length: 15 amino acids. The CDR3 sequence: CASTLGFNQGTPAFF. The CDR3, as DNA: TGTGCCAGCACCTTGGGGTTCAACCAGGGAACCCCGGCTTTCTTT.

The CDR3 protein is CASSLEDFSYNEQFF. In nucleotides, the CDR3 is TGTGCCAGCAGCTTAGAAGACTTCTCCTACAATGAGCAGTTCTTC. The rearrangement links TRBV11-2 to TRBJ2-1; D gene ambiguous. There are 15 residues in the CDR3. The V end was cut by 0 bases, the J end by 0 bases, with 6 bases between. Germline-derived CDR1 and CDR2 are SGHAT and FQNNGV.